The 18 T cell receptor beta chains reported below all come from one sample, sequenced in a study of Ad26.COV2.S vaccination and SARS-CoV-2 variants. Treatment noted: some 20 received Ad26.COV2.S at low or high dose, single or two shots; roughly five received placebo; per-sample allocation not given. Specimens were obtained on day 63 following the first vaccine or placebo injection. The data were produced by immunoSEQ multiplex PCR, yet TCRdb's version contains in-frame clones alone and is incomplete. The sample has some 340,000 clones; 86% are singletons. This specimen consisted of peripheral blood, obtained in a trial of Ad26.COV2.S vaccine versus placebo. Receptors were obtained from a person aged 18 to 65 who received the Ad26.COV2.S COVID-19 vaccine or a placebo.

The rearrangement links TRBV7-2 to TRBJ2-7; a weak D match, TRBD1 (5 bases). The CDR3 covers 16 residues. V lost 1 base and J 0 bases, leaving 13 bases between the germline ends. Germline V lookup: CDR1 SGHTA, CDR2 FQGNSA. CDR3 bases: TGTGCCAGCAGCTTAGAGTCGTATGGGGCCTCCTACGAGCAGTACTTC. It encodes CASSLESYGASYEQYF.

The count of this clone is one. The CDR3 nucleotides are TGTGCCATCAGACCAGGGGATTATGGCTACACCTTC. Translation: CAIRPGDYGYTF. The J gene is TRBJ1-2, the V gene TRBV10-3; D possibly corresponds to TRBD1 (6 bases). V lost 6 bases to trimming and J lost 5 bases, with 10 bases between them. Germline V CDR1 and CDR2: ENHRY, SYGVKD. This CDR3 is 12 amino acids long.

This chain connects TRBV5-1 to TRBJ1-2, with 10 bases identical to TRBD1. J was trimmed by 6 bases and V by 0 bases; bases with no gene match: 2. The CDR3 is 14 residues long. Germline V gives CDR1 SGHRS, CDR2 YFSETQ. The DNA of the CDR3 is TGCGCCAGCAGCTTGGGCGGGACAGGGGATGGCTACACCTTC. This encodes CASSLGGTGDGYTF.

This chain uses TRBV30 with TRBJ1-3; 11 nucleotides align to TRBD1. V lost 3 bases and J lost 4; bases outside the gene matches: 5. The CDR3 totals 15 residues. Germline CDR1 reads GTSNPN; CDR2 reads SVGIG (reference sequence). The DNA for the CDR3 is TGTGCCTGGAGCGGCGGACAGGGGGCGGGAAACACCATATATTTT. It is translated as CAWSGGQGAGNTIYF.

The chain uses TRBV30 and TRBJ2-2; 10 positions match TRBD2. The CDR3 is made up of 13 amino acids. In germline, CDR1 is GTSNPN, CDR2 SVGIG (reference sequence). J was trimmed by 6 bases and V by 3 bases; bases with no gene match: 1. In DNA form, the CDR3 reads TGTGCCTGGAGAAGCGGGGGGGCCGGGGAGCTGTTTTTT. Translation gives CAWRSGGAGELFF.

V and J are TRBV4-3 and TRBJ2-2; a possible D gene is TRBD2 (7 bases). The CDR3 loop spans 17 amino acids. Germline loops: CDR1 LGHNA, CDR2 YSLEER. Between the trimmed V and J ends, which lost 0 bases and 3 bases, there was a span of 14 bases. CDR3 sequence reads: CASSQDRAGAYTGELFF. CDR3 nucleotide sequence: TGCGCCAGCAGCCAAGATAGGGCGGGGGCCTACACCGGGGAGCTGTTTTTT.

The V gene is TRBV7-8, the J gene TRBJ2-5; D possibly corresponds to TRBD1 (6 bases). Germline V gene lookup returns CDR1 SGHVS and CDR2 FQNEAQ. The germline V and J ends were trimmed by 5 bases and 1 base, with 11 bases remaining between them. CDR3 length: 14 residues. CDR3 bases: TGTGCCAGCAGCCCAGGGGCTTCCCAAGAGACCCAGTACTTC. This sequence encodes CASSPGASQETQYF.

V and J are TRBV12-5 and TRBJ2-1, with 7 bases matching TRBD2. This CDR3 is built from 19 residues. V lost 0 bases, J lost 8 bases, and 19 bases stayed unmatched. CDR1 LGHNT and CDR2 FRNRAP come from the germline V gene. The CDR3 region is CASGLVFGGLKRGSHEQFF. The DNA for the CDR3 is TGTGCTAGTGGTTTGGTATTTGGGGGACTAAAGCGGGGCTCGCATGAGCAGTTCTTC.

The chain is built from TRBV23-1 and TRBJ2-7; TRBD1 is a possible D gene (5 bases). TRBV23-1 is flagged as an ORF with uncertain function. V dropped 2 bases and J dropped 4 bases, with 12 bases sitting between them. CDR3 length: 14 residues. The CDR3 DNA sequence: TGCGCCAGCAGTCAAGAAGGCCCAGGGTACGAGCAGTACTTC. Its translation: CASSQEGPGYEQYF.

This chain joins TRBV6-2 or TRBV6-3 and TRBJ1-1, with D tentatively TRBD1 (5 bases). V shed 0 bases and J shed 1 base, with 9 bases lying between them. Germline assignment: CDR1 MNHEY and CDR2 SVGEGT. The CDR3 sequence is 15 residues long. CDR3 residues: CASSYSGTRNTEAFF. CDR3 DNA sequence: TGTGCCAGCAGTTACTCGGGGACGAGGAACACTGAAGCTTTCTTT.

This chain joins TRBV19 and TRBJ2-1, with a tentative D call TRBD1 (6 bases). Trimming cost V 5 bases and J 3 bases, with 11 bases left between them. In germline, CDR1 is LNHDA, CDR2 SQIVND (reference sequence). The CDR3 runs 14 residues. CDR3 amino acids: CASSPRTDYNEQFF. CDR3 coding DNA: TGTGCCAGTAGTCCACGGACAGACTACAATGAGCAGTTCTTC.

This rearrangement joins TRBV7-3 to TRBJ1-1; the D is unclear. The CDR3 loop spans 13 amino acids. CDR1 and CDR2 (germline): SGHTA, FQGTGA. The V and J ends lost 4 bases and 8 bases respectively, with 14 bases between them. This CDR3 reads CASSSSVTREAFF. The CDR3 region has the DNA TGTGCCAGCAGCTCCTCGGTGACCAGAGAAGCTTTCTTT.

This clone appeared once. The V gene is TRBV5-1, the J gene TRBJ1-1; D not certain. V shed 0 bases and J shed 0 bases, with 9 bases lying between them. CDR3 length equals 15 residues. Germline CDR1 SGHRS, CDR2 YFSETQ. The CDR3 here is CASSLGQSMNTEAFF. The CDR3 bases are TGCGCCAGCAGCTTGGGGCAGTCGATGAACACTGAAGCTTTCTTT.

The V gene is TRBV5-1, the J gene TRBJ2-7; 7 bases fit TRBD1. V lost 4 bases, J lost 6 bases, and 4 bases stayed unmatched. The CDR3 is 12 amino acids. In germline, CDR1 is SGHRS, CDR2 YFSETQ. The CDR3 nucleotides are TGCGCCAGCAGCCCCGGACAGGTCGAGCAGTACTTC. This gives the protein CASSPGQVEQYF.

The gene calls are TRBV19 and TRBJ1-1, with TRBD1 identical over 9 bases. The V gene end was trimmed by 6 bases and the J gene end by 4 bases; junction bases not matched to a gene: 9. The CDR3 totals 15 residues. CDR1 and CDR2 (germline): LNHDA, SQIVND (reference sequence). DNA of the CDR3: TGTGCCAGTAGAAGTGAGTCGACAGGGGGCACTGAAGCTTTCTTT. It translates to CASRSESTGGTEAFF.

The chain combines TRBV24-1 with TRBJ1-4, with D uncertain. The CDR3 totals 16 residues. Trimming shortened V by 3 bases and J by 8 bases, and 18 bases separated the two germline ends. Germline V gene data show CDR1 as KGHDR and CDR2 as SFDVKD. CDR3 sequence: CATSDDQSPVSEKLFF. DNA of the CDR3: TGTGCCACCAGTGATGACCAAAGCCCAGTAAGCGAAAAACTGTTTTTT.

The chain combines TRBV30 with TRBJ2-2; TRBD1 matches 9 bases. This CDR3 is 13 amino acids long. Germline-derived CDR1 and CDR2 are GTSNPN and SVGIG (reference sequence). After removal of 3 bases from V and 6 bases from J, the junction contained 2 bases not matched to a gene. This CDR3 is CAWSRDRAGELFF. The DNA of the CDR3 is TGTGCCTGGAGCCGGGACAGGGCCGGGGAGCTGTTTTTT.

This rearrangement joins TRBV7-2 to TRBJ2-7; D ambiguous. Germline values: CDR1 SGHTA, CDR2 FQGNSA. V was shortened by 5 bases and J by 4 bases, with 6 bases between the two germline ends. The CDR3 contains 11 residues. CDR3 residues: CASSQLYEQYF. In DNA, the CDR3 is TGTGCCAGCAGCCAGCTGTACGAGCAGTACTTC.